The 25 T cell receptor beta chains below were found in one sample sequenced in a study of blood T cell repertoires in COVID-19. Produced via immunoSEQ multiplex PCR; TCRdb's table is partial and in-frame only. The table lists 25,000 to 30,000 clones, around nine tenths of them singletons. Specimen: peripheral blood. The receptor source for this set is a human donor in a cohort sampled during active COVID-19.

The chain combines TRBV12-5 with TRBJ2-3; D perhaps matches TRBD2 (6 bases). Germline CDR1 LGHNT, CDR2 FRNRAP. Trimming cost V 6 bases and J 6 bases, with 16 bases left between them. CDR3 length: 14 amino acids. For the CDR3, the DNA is TGTGCTAGTGGGGGACGAGGGGAGGCGGATACGCAGTATTTT. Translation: CASGGRGEADTQYF.

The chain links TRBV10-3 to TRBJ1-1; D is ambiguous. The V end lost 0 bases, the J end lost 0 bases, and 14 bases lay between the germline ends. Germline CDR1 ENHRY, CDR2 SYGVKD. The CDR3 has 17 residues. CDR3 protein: CAISESRGKTVNTEAFF. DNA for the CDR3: TGTGCCATCAGTGAGTCGAGAGGTAAAACGGTGAACACTGAAGCTTTCTTT.

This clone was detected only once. The chain's CDR3 is CASSLKSYGYTF. In nucleotides, the CDR3 is TGTGCCAGCAGTTTGAAGAGCTATGGCTACACCTTC. The V gene is TRBV12-3 or TRBV12-4, the J gene TRBJ1-2; no definite D call. The germline V and J ends were trimmed by 3 bases and 4 bases, with 6 bases remaining between them. CDR3 length: 12 residues.

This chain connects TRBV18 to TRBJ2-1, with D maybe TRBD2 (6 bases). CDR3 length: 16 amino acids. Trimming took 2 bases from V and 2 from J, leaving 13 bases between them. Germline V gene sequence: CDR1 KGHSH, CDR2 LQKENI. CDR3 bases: TGTGCCAGCTCACCATGGCGGGACCCCCCCTACAATGAGCAGTTCTTC. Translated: CASSPWRDPPYNEQFF.

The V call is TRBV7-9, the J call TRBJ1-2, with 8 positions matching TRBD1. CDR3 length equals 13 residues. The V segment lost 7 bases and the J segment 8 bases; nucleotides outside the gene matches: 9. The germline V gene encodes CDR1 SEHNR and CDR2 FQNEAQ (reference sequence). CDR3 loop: CASIMTGAGGYTF. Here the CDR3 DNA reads TGTGCCAGCATAATGACAGGGGCCGGGGGCTACACCTTC. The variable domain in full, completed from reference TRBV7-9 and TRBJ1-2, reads DTGVSQNPRHKITKRGQNVTFRCDPISEHNRLYWYRQTLGQGPEFLTYFQNEAQLEKSRLLSDRFSAERPKGSFSTLEIQRTEQGDSAMYLCASIMTGAGGYTFGSGTRLTVV.

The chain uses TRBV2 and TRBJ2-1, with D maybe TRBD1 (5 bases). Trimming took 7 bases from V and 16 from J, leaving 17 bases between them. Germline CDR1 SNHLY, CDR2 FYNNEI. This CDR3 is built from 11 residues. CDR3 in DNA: TGTGCCAGCACCTACGACAGTTATAGCTTCTTC. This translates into CASTYDSYSFF.

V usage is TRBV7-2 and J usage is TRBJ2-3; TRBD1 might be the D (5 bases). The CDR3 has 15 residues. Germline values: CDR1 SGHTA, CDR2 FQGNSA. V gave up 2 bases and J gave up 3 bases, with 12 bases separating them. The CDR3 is CASSLLRGGTDTQYF. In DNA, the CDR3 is TGTGCCAGCAGCTTACTTAGGGGTGGAACAGATACGCAGTATTTT.

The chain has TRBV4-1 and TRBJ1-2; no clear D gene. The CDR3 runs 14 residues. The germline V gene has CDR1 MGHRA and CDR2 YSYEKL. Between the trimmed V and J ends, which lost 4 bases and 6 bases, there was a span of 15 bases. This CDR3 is CASSPGIWADGYTF. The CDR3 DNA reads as TGCGCCAGCAGCCCCGGGATCTGGGCTGATGGCTACACCTTC.

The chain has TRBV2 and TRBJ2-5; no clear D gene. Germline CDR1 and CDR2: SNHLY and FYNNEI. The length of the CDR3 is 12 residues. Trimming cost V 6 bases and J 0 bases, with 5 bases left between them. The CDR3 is CASSADQETQYF. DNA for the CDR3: TGTGCCAGCAGCGCAGACCAAGAGACCCAGTACTTC.

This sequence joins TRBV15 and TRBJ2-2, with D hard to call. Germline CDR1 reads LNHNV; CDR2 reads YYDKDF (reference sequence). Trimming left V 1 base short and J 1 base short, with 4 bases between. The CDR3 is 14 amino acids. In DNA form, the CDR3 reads TGTGCCACCAGCAGAGTTCAGAACACCGGGGAGCTGTTTTTT. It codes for CATSRVQNTGELFF.

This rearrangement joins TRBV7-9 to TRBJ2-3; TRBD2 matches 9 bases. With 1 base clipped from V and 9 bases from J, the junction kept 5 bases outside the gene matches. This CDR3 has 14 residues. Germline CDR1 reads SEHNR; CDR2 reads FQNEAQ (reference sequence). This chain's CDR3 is CASSLEASGATQYF. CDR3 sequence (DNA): TGTGCCAGCAGCTTAGAGGCTAGCGGGGCGACGCAGTATTTT. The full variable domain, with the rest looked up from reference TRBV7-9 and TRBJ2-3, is DTGVSQNPRHKITKRGQNVTFRCDPISEHNRLYWYRQTLGQGPEFLTYFQNEAQLEKSRLLSDRFSAERPKGSFSTLEIQRTEQGDSAMYLCASSLEASGATQYFGPGTRLTVL.

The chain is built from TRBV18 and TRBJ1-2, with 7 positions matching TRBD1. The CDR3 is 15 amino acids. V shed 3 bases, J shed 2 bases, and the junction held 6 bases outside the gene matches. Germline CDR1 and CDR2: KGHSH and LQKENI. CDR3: CASSPGRGSNYGYTF. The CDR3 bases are TGTGCCAGCTCACCTGGCAGGGGGTCAAACTATGGCTACACCTTC.

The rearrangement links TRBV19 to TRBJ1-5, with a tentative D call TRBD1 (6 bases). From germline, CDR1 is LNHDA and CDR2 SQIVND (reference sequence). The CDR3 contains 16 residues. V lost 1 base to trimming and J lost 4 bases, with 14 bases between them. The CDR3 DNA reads TGTGCCAGTAGTATAGCAGAAACAGGGAGTAATCAGCCCCAGCATTTT. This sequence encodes CASSIAETGSNQPQHF.

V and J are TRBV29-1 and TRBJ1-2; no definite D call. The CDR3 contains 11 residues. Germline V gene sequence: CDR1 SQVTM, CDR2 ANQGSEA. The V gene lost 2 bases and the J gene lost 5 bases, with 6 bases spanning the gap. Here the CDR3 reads CSVERGYGYTF. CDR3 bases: TGCAGCGTTGAACGAGGTTATGGCTACACCTTC.

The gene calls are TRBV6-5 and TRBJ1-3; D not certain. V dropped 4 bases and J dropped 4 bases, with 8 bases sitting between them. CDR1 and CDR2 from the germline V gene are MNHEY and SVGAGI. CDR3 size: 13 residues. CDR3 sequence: CASSSRRGNTIYF. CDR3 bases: TGTGCCAGCAGTTCAAGGCGGGGAAACACCATATATTTT.

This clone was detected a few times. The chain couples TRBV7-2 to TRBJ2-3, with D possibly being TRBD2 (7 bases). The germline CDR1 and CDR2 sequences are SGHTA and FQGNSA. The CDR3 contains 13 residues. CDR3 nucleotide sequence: TGTGCTCAGAAACGGGGGGCCGTAGATACGCAGTATTTT. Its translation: CAQKRGAVDTQYF.

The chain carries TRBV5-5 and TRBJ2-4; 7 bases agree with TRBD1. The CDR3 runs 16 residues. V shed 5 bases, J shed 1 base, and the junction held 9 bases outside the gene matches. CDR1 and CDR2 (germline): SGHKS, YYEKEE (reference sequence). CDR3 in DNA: TGTGCCAGCAGTACGGTGGGACAGACGGCCAAAAACATTCAGTACTTC. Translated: CASSTVGQTAKNIQYF.

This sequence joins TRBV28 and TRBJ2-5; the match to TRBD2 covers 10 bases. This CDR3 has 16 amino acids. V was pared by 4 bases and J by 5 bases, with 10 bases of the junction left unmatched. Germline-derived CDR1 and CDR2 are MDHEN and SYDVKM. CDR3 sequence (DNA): TGTGCCAGCAGTTCACCGGGACTAGCGATTGCGGAGACCCAGTACTTC. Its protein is CASSSPGLAIAETQYF.

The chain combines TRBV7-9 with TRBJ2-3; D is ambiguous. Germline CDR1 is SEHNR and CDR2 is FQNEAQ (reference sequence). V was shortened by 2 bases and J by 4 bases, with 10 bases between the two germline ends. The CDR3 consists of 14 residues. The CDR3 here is CASSLTAGADTQYF. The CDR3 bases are TGTGCCAGCAGCTTAACAGCCGGCGCAGATACGCAGTATTTT.

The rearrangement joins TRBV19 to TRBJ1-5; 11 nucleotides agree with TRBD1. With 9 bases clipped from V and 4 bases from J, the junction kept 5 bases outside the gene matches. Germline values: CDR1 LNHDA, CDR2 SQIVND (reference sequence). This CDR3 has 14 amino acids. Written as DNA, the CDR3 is TGTGCCAGCGGCGGGACAGGGGGGAATCAGCCCCAGCATTTT. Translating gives CASGGTGGNQPQHF. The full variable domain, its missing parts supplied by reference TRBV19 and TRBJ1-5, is DGGITQSPKYLFRKEGQNVTLSCEQNLNHDAMYWYRQDPGQGLRLIYYSQIVNDFQKGDIAEGYSVSREKKESFPLTVTSAQKNPTAFYLCASGGTGGNQPQHFGDGTRLSIL.

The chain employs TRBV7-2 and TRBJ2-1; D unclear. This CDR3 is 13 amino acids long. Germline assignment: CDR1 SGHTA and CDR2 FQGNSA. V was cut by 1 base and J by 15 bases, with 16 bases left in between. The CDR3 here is CASSLGALRPLFF. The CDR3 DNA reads TGTGCCAGCAGCTTAGGCGCCTTGAGGCCCTTGTTCTTC.

The CDR3 region is CASSQVAGGQETQYF. The CDR3, as DNA: TGCGCCAGCAGCCAAGTAGCGGGGGGCCAAGAGACCCAGTACTTC. J is TRBJ2-5 and V is TRBV4-1; 10 bases agree with TRBD2. CDR3 length: 15 residues. V was pared by 1 base and J by 1 base, with 0 bases of the junction left unmatched. The germline V gene has CDR1 MGHRA and CDR2 YSYEKL.

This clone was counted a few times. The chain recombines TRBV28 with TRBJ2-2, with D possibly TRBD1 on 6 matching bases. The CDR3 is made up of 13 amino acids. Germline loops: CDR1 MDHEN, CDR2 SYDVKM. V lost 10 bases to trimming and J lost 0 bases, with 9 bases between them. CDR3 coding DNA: TGTGCCACCAGGACAGCGAACACCGGGGAGCTGTTTTTT. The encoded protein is CATRTANTGELFF. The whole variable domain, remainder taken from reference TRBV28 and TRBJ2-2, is DVKVTQSSRYLVKRTGEKVFLECVQDMDHENMFWYRQDPGLGLRLIYFSYDVKMKEKGDIPEGYSVSREKKERFSLILESASTNQTSMYLCATRTANTGELFFGEGSRLTVL.

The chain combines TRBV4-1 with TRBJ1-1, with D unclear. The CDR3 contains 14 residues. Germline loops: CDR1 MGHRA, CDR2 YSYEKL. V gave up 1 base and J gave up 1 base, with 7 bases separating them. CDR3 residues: CASSQAITNTEAFF. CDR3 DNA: TGCGCCAGCAGCCAAGCTATTACGAACACTGAAGCTTTCTTT.

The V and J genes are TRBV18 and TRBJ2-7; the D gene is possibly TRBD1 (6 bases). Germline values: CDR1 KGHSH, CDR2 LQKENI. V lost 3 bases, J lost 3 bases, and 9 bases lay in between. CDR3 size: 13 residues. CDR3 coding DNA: TGTGCCAGCTCACCCTACAGGGACTACGAGCAGTACTTC. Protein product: CASSPYRDYEQYF.